The 5 T cell receptor beta chains below were found in one sample sequenced in a study of human T cells and chemical hapten exposure. TCRdb recomputed calls from the RACE reads with MiXCR, one row per CDR3 protein. Among under 300,000 distinct CDR3 sequences listed, roughly 8% were seen once. Time point in this sample: pre-sensitization, week 0. Treatment indicated: therapeutic diphenylcyclopropenone sensitization with weekly scalp DPC. The sequenced sample was whole blood, obtained in connection with sensitization to the hapten diphenylcyclopropenone (DPC). These receptors were collected from a man younger than 35 with alopecia areata. Some clones in this sample may be carry-over from other donors' samples.

In its sample, this clonotype was seen a few times. The genes are TRBV28 and TRBJ2-2; no firm D call. This CDR3 has 14 amino acids. V dropped 3 bases and J dropped 5 bases, with 10 bases sitting between them. Germline-derived CDR1 and CDR2 are MDHEN and SYDVKM. The CDR3 reads CASSFFTRTGELFF. Written as DNA, the CDR3 is TGTGCCAGCAGTTTCTTTACGCGGACCGGGGAGCTGTTTTTT.

Only a few counts were recorded for this clonotype. For the CDR3, the DNA is TGCGCCAGCAGCACCGGGACAGTCCAAGAGACCCAGTACTTC. Protein sequence: CASSTGTVQETQYF. The gene calls are TRBV5-1 and TRBJ2-5, with 7 bases aligning to TRBD1. The V segment lost 4 bases and the J segment 1 base; nucleotides outside the gene matches: 4. Germline CDR1 SGHRS, CDR2 YFSETQ. The CDR3 is made up of 14 amino acids.

This chain uses TRBV27 with TRBJ2-5; possibly TRBD1 or TRBD2 for D (5 bases each). Trimming stripped 4 bases from V and 5 bases from J, with 11 bases between. CDR3 length equals 13 residues. Germline V CDR1 and CDR2: MNHEY, SMNVEV (reference sequence). For the CDR3, the DNA is TGTGCCAGCAGTTGGGACGCAGGGGAGACCCAGTACTTC. The encoded protein is CASSWDAGETQYF.

The V gene is TRBV7-8, the J gene TRBJ1-5, with D unclear. Germline loops: CDR1 SGHVS, CDR2 FQNEAQ. This CDR3 is built from 12 residues. Trimming cost V 4 bases and J 3 bases, with 4 bases left between them. This chain's CDR3 is CASSSPNQPQHF. In DNA form, the CDR3 reads TGTGCCAGCAGCTCCCCCAATCAGCCCCAGCATTTT. Full variable domain (outside the CDR3, taken from reference TRBV7-8 and TRBJ1-5): GAGVSQSPRYKVAKRGQDVALRCDPISGHVSLFWYQQALGQGPEFLTYFQNEAQLDKSGLPSDRFFAERPEGSVSTLKIQRTQQEDSAVYLCASSSPNQPQHFGDGTRLSIL.

A few counts support this clonotype. This chain links TRBV2 with TRBJ2-2; TRBD1 is a possible D gene (7 bases). The length of the CDR3 is 15 residues. V lost 10 bases to trimming and J lost 10 bases, with 25 bases between them. The germline gives CDR1 SNHLY, CDR2 FYNNEI. CDR3 amino acids: CATKEGGQRLTELFF. CDR3 nucleotide sequence: TGTGCCACCAAAGAGGGGGGACAGCGCCTAACGGAGCTGTTTTTT. The whole variable domain, remainder taken from reference TRBV2 and TRBJ2-2, is EPEVTQTPSHQVTQMGQEVILRCVPISNHLYFYWYRQILGQKVEFLVSFYNNEISEKSEIFDDQFSVERPDGSNFTLKIRSTKLEDSAMYFCATKEGGQRLTELFFGEGSRLTVL.